A selection of T cell receptor beta chains follows, all from one sample in a study of CD8 T cells in ankylosing spondylitis. TCRdb re-analysed the 5' RACE reads in MiXCR, keeping a single row per CDR3 protein. The data contain about 400,000 distinct CDR3 sequences, roughly 20% of them singletons. Sequencing was performed on blood, either unsorted or a sorted T cell fraction (not recorded which). These receptors were obtained from a male donor with ankylosing spondylitis or in good health (not recorded which). Both conserved end residues are part of each CDR3. D genes are given only for firm matches. Clone size is shown for a subset of rows, as once, few, many or a class of expanded clone.

TRBV7-3	NA	few	TRBJ2-1	TGTGCCAGCAGCGTACCCCGGCTGACAGGGGAGGTTATCGGGAGGGTTGGAAATGAGCAGTTCTTC	CASSVPRLTGEVIGRVGNEQFF
TRBV13	NA	NA	TRBJ2-1	TGTGCCAGCGCAAGCGGGTTAAGCTCCTACAATGAGCAGTTCTTC	CASASGLSSYNEQFF
TRBV12-3/TRBV12-4	NA	NA	TRBJ1-1	TGTGCCAGCCAGGACGGTTTTGAAGGGGGGAATGCTTTCTTT	CASQDGFEGGNAFF
TRBV6-1	NA	NA	TRBJ2-5	TGTGCCAGCAGTGAATTCGTGGCCGCGAAACAGACCCAGTACTTC	CASSEFVAAKQTQYF
TRBV10-1	TRBD2	few	TRBJ2-7	TGCGCCAGCAGTGCGCCCAAGCGGGGACCTTACGAGCAGTACTTC	CASSAPKRGPYEQYF
TRBV5-1	TRBD1	NA	TRBJ2-5	TGCGCCAGCAGCCTCGGGGTCAGGGGGTATCAATCGTACCAAGAGACCCAGTACTTC	CASSLGVRGYQSYQETQYF
TRBV5-4	NA	NA	TRBJ2-3	TGTGCCAGCAGCGCCCTCTCAGATACGCAGTATTTT	CASSALSDTQYF
TRBV11-2	TRBD2	few	TRBJ2-1	TGTGCCAGCAGCTCCCCAGTAGCGGGGGGCGCTTACAATGAGCAGTTCTTC	CASSSPVAGGAYNEQFF
TRBV24-1	TRBD1	NA	TRBJ2-5	TGTGCCACCCGACCAGGGGGCGCGGAGACCCAGTACTTC	CATRPGGAETQYF
TRBV5-1	TRBD1	few	TRBJ2-6	TGCGCCAGCAGCTTCGGACAGGGACTCGCTGGGGCCAACGTCCTGACTTTC	CASSFGQGLAGANVLTF
TRBV11-2	TRBD2	NA	TRBJ2-2	TGTGCCAGCAGCGCAGATTCCGGGACTAGCGGGAACACCGGGGAGCTGTTTTTT	CASSADSGTSGNTGELFF
TRBV11-2	NA	NA	TRBJ1-1	TGTGCCAGCAGCCGACGGAAGAACACTGAAGCTTTCTTT	CASSRRKNTEAFF
TRBV7-9	NA	NA	TRBJ2-7	TGTGCCGGTTTGCGGGACACGGGTCCCTACGAGCAGTACTTC	CAGLRDTGPYEQYF
TRBV7-3	TRBD1	few	TRBJ1-1	TGTGCCAGCAGCTATGGGACCAGGGGGTCTGAAGCTTTCTTT	CASSYGTRGSEAFF
TRBV7-9	NA	few	TRBJ2-7	TGTGCCAGCAGCCCTAGGACAGATAGCTCCTACGAGCAGTACTTC	CASSPRTDSSYEQYF
TRBV6-5	TRBD1	few	TRBJ1-5	TGTGCCAGCAGTTTAAGACAGGGTTTCCAGCCCCAGCATTTT	CASSLRQGFQPQHF
TRBV6-5	NA	NA	TRBJ1-5	TGTGCCAGCAGTTACCGAGGGGATCAGCCCCAGCATTTT	CASSYRGDQPQHF
TRBV24-1	NA	NA	TRBJ2-3	TGTGCCACCAGTGATTTGCCCGGGGCCACAGATACGCAGTATTTT	CATSDLPGATDTQYF
TRBV9	NA	NA	TRBJ2-3	TGTGCCAGCAGCGTAGGTAGTGGGAGCACAGATACGCAGTATTTT	CASSVGSGSTDTQYF
TRBV10-2	TRBD1	few	TRBJ2-7	TGCGCCAGCAGTACGACAGGGTTGAACGAGCAGTACTTC	CASSTTGLNEQYF
TRBV28	NA	few	TRBJ1-1	TGTGCCAGCAGTTCAGAAGAAACAGTCTTCACTGAAGCTTTCTTT	CASSSEETVFTEAFF
TRBV6-2/TRBV6-3	NA	NA	TRBJ2-7	TGTGCCAGCAGTTCTCTCCGGGACATACCCTACGAGCAGTACTTC	CASSSLRDIPYEQYF
TRBV4-2	NA	NA	TRBJ1-6	TGTGCCAGCAGCCAAGGGGCAGGAGATAATTCACCCCTCCACTTT	CASSQGAGDNSPLHF
TRBV5-1	NA	few	TRBJ2-5	TGCGCCAGCAGCACAACCCCCGTGACAGCGTACCAAGAGACCCAGTACTTC	CASSTTPVTAYQETQYF
TRBV5-5	TRBD1	few	TRBJ2-3	TGTGCCAGCAGCTCATGGACAGGGTTAGATACGCAGTATTTT	CASSSWTGLDTQYF
TRBV12-3/TRBV12-4	TRBD1	NA	TRBJ1-2	TGTGCCAGCACCAAAGCCGACAGGGTAATCGGCTACACCTTC	CASTKADRVIGYTF
TRBV20-1	NA	NA	TRBJ2-7	TGCAGTGCTAGAGTGGGGGGCCTGTACGAGCAGTACTTC	CSARVGGLYEQYF
TRBV20-1	NA	few	TRBJ2-2	TGCAGTGCTAGTTTGGACAGAAACACCGGGGAGCTGTTTTTT	CSASLDRNTGELFF
TRBV7-9	NA	NA	TRBJ1-6	TGTGCCAGCAACCGAATTGGGGAGCGGGATTCACCCCTCCACTTT	CASNRIGERDSPLHF
TRBV20-1	NA	NA	TRBJ1-4	TGCAGTGCTAAGAGCGGGGGTCTTACGTTTGATGAAAAACTGTTTTTT	CSAKSGGLTFDEKLFF
TRBV14	NA	once	TRBJ2-1	TGTGCCAGAAGCCAGTCGGGGAACAATGAGCAGTTCTTC	CARSQSGNNEQFF
TRBV4-1	TRBD1	NA	TRBJ2-7	TGCGCCAGCAGGGCCGGGACAGGGGAACTCGAGCAGTACTTC	CASRAGTGELEQYF
TRBV19	NA	NA	TRBJ2-2	TGTGCCAGTAGTATCGGTCTTAACACCGGGGAGCTGTTTTTT	CASSIGLNTGELFF
TRBV13	NA	NA	TRBJ2-3	TGTGCCAGCAGCCTGTATGGGACGGCGAGCACAGATACGCAGTATTTT	CASSLYGTASTDTQYF
TRBV27	NA	NA	TRBJ2-1	TGTGCCAGCAGTTTATATTTTGAAAACAATGAGCAGTTCTTC	CASSLYFENNEQFF
TRBV5-6	NA	NA	TRBJ2-2	TGTGCCAGCAGCTTGGCGGGGGGCGGATCCGGGGAGCTGTTTTTT	CASSLAGGGSGELFF
TRBV4-1	NA	few	TRBJ2-1	TGCGCCAGCAGCCAACTTCGGAGCTCCTACAATGAGCAGTTCTTC	CASSQLRSSYNEQFF
TRBV30	TRBD1	NA	TRBJ2-2	TGTGCCCGGGGACAGGGTACCGGGGAGCTGTTTTTT	CARGQGTGELFF
TRBV7-9	NA	NA	TRBJ2-7	TGTGCCAGCAGCTCCGCCCTGGAAACAGAGCAGTACTTC	CASSSALETEQYF
TRBV29-1	TRBD1	few	TRBJ2-7	TGCAGCGTTGTAATTGGGACAGACTACGAGCAGTACTTC	CSVVIGTDYEQYF
TRBV29-1	TRBD1	few	TRBJ1-1	TGCAGCGTGGAGATACCTGGGACAGGGGGACCTGAAGCTTTCTTT	CSVEIPGTGGPEAFF
TRBV6-4	NA	many	TRBJ2-6	TGTGCCAGCAGTGAAGGGTCTGGGGCCAACGTCCTGACTTTC	CASSEGSGANVLTF
TRBV12-3/TRBV12-4	TRBD1	NA	TRBJ2-5	TGTGCCAGCAGTTGGCCGGGACAGCCCCAAGAGACCCAGTACTTC	CASSWPGQPQETQYF
TRBV6-1	TRBD2	NA	TRBJ2-1	TGTGCCAGCAGTGCGCTAGCGGGGGGGTGGAATGAGCAGTTCTTC	CASSALAGGWNEQFF
TRBV7-6	NA	NA	TRBJ2-1	TGTGCCAGCAGCTTGAGTGCTAGACCCAATGAGCAGTTCTTC	CASSLSARPNEQFF
TRBV12-3/TRBV12-4	TRBD1	NA	TRBJ1-1	TGTGCCAGCAGTTACATAGGACAGGTTGAAGCTTTCTTT	CASSYIGQVEAFF
TRBV29-1	NA	few	TRBJ2-1	TGCAGCGTTGCGAGTCCCTACAATGAGCAGTTCTTC	CSVASPYNEQFF
TRBV28	NA	NA	TRBJ1-4	TGTGCCAGCACCTTGGGTGAAAAACTGTTTTTT	CASTLGEKLFF
TRBV24-1	TRBD2	few	TRBJ2-3	TGTGCCACCAGTGACATTCTAGCGGGGGCCGACACAGATACGCAGTATTTT	CATSDILAGADTDTQYF
TRBV6-5	NA	NA	TRBJ2-3	TGTGCCAGCAGCTTCACTAGTGACTTCGCAGATACGCAGTATTTT	CASSFTSDFADTQYF
TRBV15	TRBD2	few	TRBJ2-3	TGTGCCACCAGCAGAGATCGGACTAGCGGGGGTAGCACAGATACGCAGTATTTT	CATSRDRTSGGSTDTQYF
TRBV3-1	NA	few	TRBJ2-7	TGTGCCAGCAGCCAACAAGGGAGGGGGTACGTGACCTACGAGCAGTACTTC	CASSQQGRGYVTYEQYF
TRBV29-1	NA	NA	TRBJ2-5	TGCAGCGTCCCCAAAGGATCCGGGGAGACCCAGTACTTC	CSVPKGSGETQYF